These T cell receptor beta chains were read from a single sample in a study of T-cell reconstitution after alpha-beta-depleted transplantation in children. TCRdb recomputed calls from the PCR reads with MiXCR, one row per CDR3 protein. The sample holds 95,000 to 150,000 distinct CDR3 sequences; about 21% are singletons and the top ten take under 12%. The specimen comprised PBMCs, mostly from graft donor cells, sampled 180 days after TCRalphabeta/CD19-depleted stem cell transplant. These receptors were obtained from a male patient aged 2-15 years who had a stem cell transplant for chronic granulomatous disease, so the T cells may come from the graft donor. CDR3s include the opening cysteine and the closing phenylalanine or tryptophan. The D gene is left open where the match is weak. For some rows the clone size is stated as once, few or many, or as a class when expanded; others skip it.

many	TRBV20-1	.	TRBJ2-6	CSARQAGANVLTF	TGCAGTGCTAGACAGGCTGGGGCCAACGTCCTGACTTTC
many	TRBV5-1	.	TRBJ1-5	CASSFDGLNQPQHF	TGCGCCAGCAGCTTCGACGGACTCAATCAGCCCCAGCATTTT
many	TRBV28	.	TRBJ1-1	CASRSVAGGTEAFF	TGTGCCAGCAGATCAGTGGCGGGAGGGACTGAAGCTTTCTTT
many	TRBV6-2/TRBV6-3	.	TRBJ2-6	CASSQNRDIYSGANVLTF	TGTGCCAGCAGTCAGAACCGGGACATCTACTCTGGGGCCAACGTCCTGACTTTC
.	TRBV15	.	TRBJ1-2	CATSARPGSYTF	TGTGCCACCAGCGCCCGCCCAGGCAGCTACACCTTC
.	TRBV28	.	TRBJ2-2	CASSLNRGITGELFF	TGTGCCAGCAGTTTGAATAGGGGAATCACCGGGGAGCTGTTTTTT
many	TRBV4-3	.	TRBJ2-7	CASSPPMVGPTYEQYF	TGCGCCAGCAGCCCTCCCATGGTGGGTCCGACCTACGAGCAGTACTTC
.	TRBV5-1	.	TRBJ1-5	CASSSGRDNQPQHF	TGCGCCAGCAGCTCGGGACGGGACAATCAGCCCCAGCATTTT
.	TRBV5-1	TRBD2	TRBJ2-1	CASSPTSGKYNEQFF	TGCGCCAGCAGCCCGACTAGCGGGAAGTACAATGAGCAGTTCTTC
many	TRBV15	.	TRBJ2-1	CATSAAGLGYNEQFF	TGTGCCACCAGCGCGGCAGGGTTGGGCTACAATGAGCAGTTCTTC
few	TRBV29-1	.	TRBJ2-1	CSVHGGDSYNEQFF	TGCAGCGTTCACGGCGGGGACTCCTACAATGAGCAGTTCTTC
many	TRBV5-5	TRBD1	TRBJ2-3	CASSVGQGTDTQYF	TGTGCCAGCAGCGTGGGACAGGGGACAGATACGCAGTATTTT
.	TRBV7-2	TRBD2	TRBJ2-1	CASSLAGSGDNEQFF	TGTGCCAGCAGCTTAGCAGGGAGCGGGGATAATGAGCAGTTCTTC
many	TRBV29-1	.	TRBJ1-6	CSVPPQTGGGSPLHF	TGCAGCGTGCCCCCCCAGACAGGTGGTGGTTCACCCCTCCACTTT
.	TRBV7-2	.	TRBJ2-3	CASSRGLNTDTQYF	TGTGCCAGCAGCAGGGGACTGAACACAGATACGCAGTATTTT
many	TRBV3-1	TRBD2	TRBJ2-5	CASSSGTSGRTETQYF	TGTGCCAGCAGCTCCGGGACTAGCGGGAGAACAGAGACCCAGTACTTC
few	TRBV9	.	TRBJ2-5	CASSVAGETQYF	TGTGCCAGCAGCGTAGCGGGGGAGACCCAGTACTTC
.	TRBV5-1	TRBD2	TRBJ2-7	CASAAGSGGGEQYF	TGCGCCAGCGCGGCGGGTAGCGGGGGAGGCGAGCAGTACTTC
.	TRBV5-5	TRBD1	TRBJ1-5	CASSFTGGPQPQHF	TGTGCCAGCAGCTTTACAGGGGGCCCTCAGCCCCAGCATTTT
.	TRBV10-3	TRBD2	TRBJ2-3	CAISDQLAGAADTQYF	TGTGCCATCAGTGACCAACTAGCGGGAGCCGCAGATACGCAGTATTTT
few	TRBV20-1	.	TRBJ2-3	CSAIPGLPRTDTQYF	TGCAGTGCTATCCCGGGGCTTCCCCGCACAGATACGCAGTATTTT
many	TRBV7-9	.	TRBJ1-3	CASSPKSEFSGNTIYF	TGTGCCAGCAGCCCAAAGTCAGAGTTCTCTGGAAACACCATATATTTT
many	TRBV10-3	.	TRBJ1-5	CATSRGTEGGNQPQHF	TGTGCCACCAGCCGGGGAACCGAGGGGGGCAATCAGCCCCAGCATTTT
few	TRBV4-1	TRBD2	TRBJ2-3	CASSQREIAGHRGADTQYF	TGCGCCAGCAGCCAAAGAGAAATAGCGGGACACCGAGGCGCAGATACGCAGTATTTT
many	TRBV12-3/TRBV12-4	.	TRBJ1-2	CASSDRDAGGGYTF	TGTGCCAGCAGTGACCGGGACGCGGGAGGTGGCTACACCTTC
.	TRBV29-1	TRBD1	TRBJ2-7	CSVIQGNVYEQYF	TGCAGCGTTATACAGGGGAATGTGTACGAGCAGTACTTC
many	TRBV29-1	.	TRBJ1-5	CSVASDRSNQPQHF	TGCAGCGTTGCTAGCGACAGAAGCAATCAGCCCCAGCATTTT
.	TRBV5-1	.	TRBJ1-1	CASTTGYRTEAFF	TGCGCCAGCACGACAGGTTACAGGACTGAAGCTTTCTTT
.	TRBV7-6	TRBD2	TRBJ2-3	CASSLDPSGRLPSTDTQYF	TGTGCCAGCAGCTTAGACCCTAGCGGGAGGTTACCCAGCACAGATACGCAGTATTTT
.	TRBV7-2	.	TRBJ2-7	CASSASGSYEQYF	TGTGCCAGCAGCGCCAGTGGATCCTACGAGCAGTACTTC
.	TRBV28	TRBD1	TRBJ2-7	CASSYWTGGLGEQYF	TGTGCCAGCAGCTATTGGACAGGGGGTTTGGGCGAGCAGTACTTC
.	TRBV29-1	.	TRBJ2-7	CSVLNLASSYEQYF	TGCAGCGTTCTTAATCTTGCCAGTTCCTACGAGCAGTACTTC
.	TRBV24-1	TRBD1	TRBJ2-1	CATSDGQGYNEQFF	TGTGCCACCAGTGATGGACAGGGGTACAATGAGCAGTTCTTC
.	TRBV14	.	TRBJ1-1	CASSQDLVEYGTEAFF	TGTGCCAGCAGCCAAGATCTAGTAGAATACGGCACTGAAGCTTTCTTT
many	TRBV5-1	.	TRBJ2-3	CASSLGGTDTQYF	TGTGCCAGCAGCTTGGGGGGCACAGATACGCAGTATTTT
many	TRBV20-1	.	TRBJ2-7	CSARDTRVVYEQYF	TGCAGTGCTAGAGATACGAGGGTTGTTTACGAGCAGTACTTC
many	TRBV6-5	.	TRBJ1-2	CASSFNSGYYGYTF	TGTGCCAGCAGTTTCAACTCAGGTTATTATGGCTACACCTTC
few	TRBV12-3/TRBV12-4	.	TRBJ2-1	CASSFGLDSFGEQFF	TGTGCCAGCAGTTTTGGGCTAGATTCCTTCGGTGAGCAGTTCTTC
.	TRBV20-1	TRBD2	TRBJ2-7	CSARDLGAGGYEQYF	TGCAGTGCTAGAGATTTGGGAGCGGGAGGCTACGAGCAGTACTTC
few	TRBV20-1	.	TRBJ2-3	CSAWDGVTDTQYF	TGCAGTGCCTGGGACGGTGTCACAGATACGCAGTATTTT
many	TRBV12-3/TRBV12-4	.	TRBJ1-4	CASSYGVVANEKLFF	TGTGCCAGCAGCTACGGTGTAGTAGCTAATGAAAAACTGTTTTTT
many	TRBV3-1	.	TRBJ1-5	CASSQSTPNQPQHF	TGTGCCAGCAGCCAATCGACACCAAATCAGCCCCAGCATTTT
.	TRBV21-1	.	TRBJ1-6	CASSSSRSPLHF	TGTGCCAGCAGCAGTTCCAGGTCACCCCTCCACTTT
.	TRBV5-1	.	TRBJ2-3	CASSLYGARSTDTQYF	TGCGCCAGCAGCTTGTATGGCGCCAGGAGCACAGATACGCAGTATTTT
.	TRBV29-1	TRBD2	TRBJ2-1	CSVGPRPQGLAGRYEQFF	TGCAGCGTTGGCCCCCGACCCCAAGGACTAGCGGGAAGGTATGAGCAGTTCTTC
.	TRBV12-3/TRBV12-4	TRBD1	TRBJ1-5	CASVRDSGTGVGFGNQPQHF	TGTGCCAGCGTTAGGGATTCCGGGACAGGGGTTGGATTTGGCAATCAGCCCCAGCATTTT
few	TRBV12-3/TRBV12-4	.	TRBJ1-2	CASNLTLYGYTF	TGTGCCAGCAACCTGACTCTCTATGGCTACACCTTC
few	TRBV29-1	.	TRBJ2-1	CSVDRTPPYNEQFF	TGCAGCGTAGACCGGACCCCTCCCTACAATGAGCAGTTCTTC
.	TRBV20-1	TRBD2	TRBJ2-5	CSARDRTASGSWETQYF	TGCAGTGCTAGAGATCGGACGGCTAGCGGGAGCTGGGAGACCCAGTACTTC